The 22 T cell receptor beta chains below come from one sample, sequenced in a study of cytomegalovirus exposure and HLA in healthy donors. The PCR contained 60 Vbeta and 13 Jbeta primers. Clones were sequenced by immunoSEQ multiplex PCR, and TCRdb holds only the in-frame ones, with some missing. The top ten hold around 0.93% of the sample, which has under 200,000 clones, 87% seen once. The sample comprised PBMCs. The receptors were gathered from a woman aged 30 to 39 in good health and CMV-seronegative.

J is TRBJ1-2 and V is TRBV6-5; D is ambiguous. The CDR3 spans 15 residues. V was shortened by 0 bases and J by 7 bases, with 15 bases between the two germline ends. Germline CDR1 MNHEY, CDR2 SVGAGI. The CDR3 DNA sequence: TGTGCCAGCAGTTACTCGAATCGGGGTTCGGCTGGCTACACCTTC. It translates to CASSYSNRGSAGYTF.

This clone was counted a single time. This chain connects TRBV29-1 to TRBJ2-1; possibly TRBD2 for D (6 bases). CDR3 length: 15 amino acids. Germline lookup yields CDR1 SQVTM and CDR2 ANQGSEA. Between the trimmed V and J ends, which lost 4 bases and 10 bases, there was a span of 23 bases. The CDR3 coding sequence is TGCAGCGTTGCCCGTGAAAGGCCTCCCGCGGGGGAGCAGTTCTTC. It codes for CSVARERPPAGEQFF.

This clone was seen a single time. CDR3 coding DNA: TGCGCCAGCAGCCGCGGGAGAGCTGGAAACACCATATATTTT. Translated, it gives CASSRGRAGNTIYF. V is TRBV4-3 and J is TRBJ1-3; D uncertain. With 4 bases removed from V and 2 bases from J, the gap between germline ends came to 9 bases. The CDR3 is made up of 14 amino acids. Germline V gene data show CDR1 as LGHNA and CDR2 as YSLEER.

The chain has TRBV27 and TRBJ2-1; D gene ambiguous. CDR1 is MNHEY, CDR2 SMNVEV, per germline (reference sequence). CDR3 length equals 15 residues. Trimming removed 5 bases from V and 0 bases from J, with 11 bases in between. In DNA form, the CDR3 reads TGTGCCAGCAGTGCCCCGTCGGGCTCCTACAATGAGCAGTTCTTC. Protein product: CASSAPSGSYNEQFF.

The rearrangement uses TRBV5-5 and TRBJ1-2; D is undetermined. The V and J ends lost 4 bases and 3 bases respectively, with 4 bases between them. This CDR3 comprises 11 residues. Germline CDR1 and CDR2: SGHKS and YYEKEE (reference sequence). The CDR3 nucleotides are TGTGCCAGCAGCCGGGACTATGGCTACACCTTC. It codes for CASSRDYGYTF.

V is TRBV7-6 and J is TRBJ1-2; 10 bases map to TRBD1. V was pared by 4 bases and J by 3 bases, with 5 bases of the junction left unmatched. Looked up from germline, CDR1 is SGHVS and CDR2 is FNYEAQ. The CDR3 contains 15 residues. CDR3 coding DNA: TGTGCCAGCAGCTCCCGGGACAGGGGCCACTATGGCTACACCTTC. This encodes CASSSRDRGHYGYTF. Variable domain in full (rest from reference TRBV7-6 and TRBJ1-2): GAGVSQSPRYKVTKRGQDVALRCDPISGHVSLYWYRQALGQGPEFLTYFNYEAQQDKSGLPNDRFSAERPEGSISTLTIQRTEQRDSAMYRCASSSRDRGHYGYTFGSGTRLTVV.

The chain links TRBV7-2 to TRBJ2-7; 7 nucleotides agree with TRBD2. In germline, CDR1 is SGHTA, CDR2 FQGNSA. The V segment lost 1 base and the J segment 0 bases; nucleotides outside the gene matches: 6. CDR3 length: 16 amino acids. CDR3 protein: CASSLGSASGSYEQYF. In nucleotides, the CDR3 is TGTGCCAGCAGCTTAGGATCGGCTAGCGGCTCCTACGAGCAGTACTTC.

The chain couples TRBV5-1 to TRBJ2-1, with 13 bases lining up with TRBD2. CDR3 length: 19 amino acids. The ends lost 4 bases at V and 5 bases at J; junction bases unmatched: 15. Per germline, CDR1 SGHRS and CDR2 YFSETQ. CDR3 protein: CASSVIGLAGVKSDNEQFF. CDR3 nucleotides: TGCGCCAGCAGCGTCATAGGACTAGCGGGAGTTAAATCGGACAATGAGCAGTTCTTC.

V gene TRBV9 combines with J gene TRBJ2-1; D possibly corresponds to TRBD1 (6 bases). V shed 0 bases and J shed 4 bases, with 20 bases lying between them. Germline assignment: CDR1 SGDLS and CDR2 YYNGEE. CDR3 size: 18 residues. In DNA form, the CDR3 reads TGTGCCAGCAGCGTAGGGCCAGGGGCAGGGCCGATTTACAATGAGCAGTTCTTC. This translates into CASSVGPGAGPIYNEQFF.

V is TRBV7-8 and J is TRBJ1-6; perhaps TRBD1 as D (5 bases). This CDR3 is 19 amino acids long. The germline CDR1 and CDR2 sequences are SGHVS and FQNEAQ. Trimming cost V 2 bases and J 0 bases, with 17 bases left between them. CDR3 sequence reads: CASSLLPQTDSSYNSPLHF. CDR3 DNA: TGTGCCAGCAGCTTACTTCCCCAGACAGATAGCTCCTATAATTCACCCCTCCACTTT. Based on the CDR3 plus reference TRBV7-8 and TRBJ1-6, the full variable domain is GAGVSQSPRYKVAKRGQDVALRCDPISGHVSLFWYQQALGQGPEFLTYFQNEAQLDKSGLPSDRFFAERPEGSVSTLKIQRTQQEDSAVYLCASSLLPQTDSSYNSPLHFGNGTRLTVT.

The chain couples TRBV5-4 to TRBJ2-7; 13 positions match TRBD2. V shed 4 bases and J 5 bases; nucleotides not matched to a gene: 6. CDR3 size: 15 residues. Germline assignment: CDR1 SGHNT and CDR2 YYREEE (reference sequence). The CDR3 coding sequence is TGTGCCAGCAGCCTAGGACTAGCGGGAGTCGACGAGCAGTACTTC. It yields the protein CASSLGLAGVDEQYF.

This chain joins TRBV6-5 and TRBJ2-1; 7 bases line up with TRBD2. CDR3 length: 14 amino acids. Germline-derived CDR1 and CDR2 are MNHEY and SVGAGI. J was trimmed by 6 bases and V by 6 bases; bases with no gene match: 8. The CDR3 sequence: CASSLGGMANEQFF. The CDR3 nucleotides read TGTGCCAGCAGCCTGGGGGGGATGGCCAATGAGCAGTTCTTC.

J is TRBJ1-1 and V is TRBV10-3, with 9 nucleotides matching TRBD1. The germline V gene encodes CDR1 ENHRY and CDR2 SYGVKD. The CDR3 spans 15 residues. Trimming took 4 bases from V and 7 from J; bases not matched to a gene: 10. CDR3 sequence reads: CAISAQGAGGGEAFF. Here the CDR3 DNA reads TGTGCCATCAGTGCACAGGGGGCGGGGGGTGGTGAAGCTTTCTTT.

The chain recombines TRBV19 with TRBJ2-3, with TRBD2 matching over 10 bases. In germline, CDR1 is LNHDA, CDR2 SQIVND (reference sequence). The junction had 12 bases not matched to a gene; V was cut back by 11 bases and J by 1 base. The CDR3 sequence is 16 residues long. As DNA, the CDR3 is TGTGCCTATATTAGCGGGGGGAGTTCGGGCACAGATACGCAGTATTTT. Its translation: CAYISGGSSGTDTQYF.

The CDR3 sequence is CASSLAQLALNTGELFF. CDR3 nucleotides: TGCGCCAGCAGCTTGGCCCAGCTAGCGCTGAACACCGGGGAGCTGTTTTTT. This sequence joins TRBV5-1 and TRBJ2-2, with a weak D call TRBD2 (6 bases). This CDR3 is built from 17 residues. The germline V and J ends were trimmed by 0 bases and 1 base, with 13 bases remaining between them. Germline V gene sequence: CDR1 SGHRS, CDR2 YFSETQ.

The chain has TRBV5-4 and TRBJ2-3, with 8 bases matching TRBD2. Unmatched junction bases numbered 12, after V lost 0 bases and J lost 0 bases. CDR1 and CDR2 from the germline V gene are SGHNT and YYREEE (reference sequence). The CDR3 loop spans 19 amino acids. CDR3 in amino acids: CASSLGSGGLHFSTDTQYF. The CDR3 region has the DNA TGTGCCAGCAGCTTGGGAAGCGGGGGCCTTCACTTTAGCACAGATACGCAGTATTTT.

With regard to this clone: Distinct nucleotide sequences in the sample also encode this CDR3. V usage is TRBV5-1 and J usage is TRBJ1-2; TRBD1 might be the D (5 bases). Germline assignment: CDR1 SGHRS and CDR2 YFSETQ. This CDR3 has 15 residues. Trimming removed 4 bases at V and 4 bases at J, with 17 bases between. CDR3 sequence reads: CASSLRQGGSYGYTF. The CDR3 nucleotides read TGCGCCAGCAGCCTGCGGCAGGGAGGGAGCTATGGCTACACCTTC.

V is TRBV6-5 and J is TRBJ1-2; TRBD1 matches at 9 bases. CDR1 MNHEY and CDR2 SVGAGI come from the germline V gene. The CDR3 sequence is 14 residues long. Losses at the gene ends were 6 bases for V and 7 bases for J; bases not matched to a gene: 9. The CDR3 sequence is CASRQHRGQLGYTF. The DNA of the CDR3 is TGTGCCAGCAGGCAACACAGGGGGCAGCTTGGCTACACCTTC.

The chain couples TRBV28 to TRBJ2-3, with 8 bases that match TRBD2. Looked up from germline, CDR1 is MDHEN and CDR2 is SYDVKM. The ends lost 7 bases at V and 6 bases at J; junction bases unmatched: 15. CDR3 length: 16 residues. In nucleotides, the CDR3 is TGTGCCAGCAAGGGGTTCGCGGGAGGTTTGACGGATACGCAGTATTTT. Amino acid sequence: CASKGFAGGLTDTQYF. Drawing the rest from reference TRBV28 and TRBJ2-3, the complete variable domain is DVKVTQSSRYLVKRTGEKVFLECVQDMDHENMFWYRQDPGLGLRLIYFSYDVKMKEKGDIPEGYSVSREKKERFSLILESASTNQTSMYLCASKGFAGGLTDTQYFGPGTRLTVL.

This clone appeared a few times. The genes are TRBV5-1 and TRBJ2-1, with 8 positions matching TRBD1. This CDR3 is 14 amino acids long. After removal of 4 bases from V and 9 bases from J, the junction contained 9 bases not matched to a gene. Germline-derived CDR1 and CDR2 are SGHRS and YFSETQ. CDR3 loop: CASSRGQGAGEQFF. The CDR3 DNA reads TGCGCCAGCAGCCGAGGGCAGGGGGCTGGTGAGCAGTTCTTC.

This clone was observed a single time. This chain uses TRBV23-1 with TRBJ1-4; D is uncertain. TRBV23-1 is an ORF for which the function is uncertain. The V end was cut by 0 bases, the J end by 5 bases, with 16 bases between. The length of the CDR3 is 17 residues. CDR3 nucleotide sequence: TGCGCCAGCAGTCAATCAGCCCTACTTAGATGGAATGAAAAACTGTTTTTT. This sequence encodes CASSQSALLRWNEKLFF.

The chain is built from TRBV29-1 and TRBJ1-2; TRBD1 matches 9 bases. Germline CDR1 and CDR2: SQVTM and ANQGSEA. The length of the CDR3 is 15 residues. The V and J ends lost 3 bases and 4 bases, in that order; junction bases with no gene match: 9. The CDR3 nucleotides read TGCAGCGTTGACCAAACAGGGGGCGCATTCTATGGCTACACCTTC. Protein product: CSVDQTGGAFYGYTF.